The entry below gives a single T cell receptor beta chain sequence along with its context. At one end, the junction sequence differs from germline, possibly due to a read error. The CDR3 runs 14 residues. Germline-derived CDR1 and CDR2 are MNHNS and SASEGT. Original processing notes: Amplification from reference gene primers served as the basis for estimated nucleated cell counts. The assay was immunoSEQ multiplex PCR, and TCRdb's table has in-frame clones only and misses some. The DNA gave D and trimming, while V, J and clone size come from that table. The sample has approximately 210,000 clones; roughly four fifths are singletons. This specimen belongs to a study of blood T cell repertoires in COVID-19.

The source of this sequence is a woman in her thirties or forties with acute or convalescent COVID-19. This chain uses TRBV6-1 with TRBJ2-1; no reliable D call. The specimen sequenced was peripheral blood. Written as DNA, the CDR3 is TGTGCCAGCCGTGAATATGACATCTACAATGAGCAGTTCTTC. Encoded protein: CASREYDIYNEQFF.